This TCR beta chain is from a study of blood T cell repertoires in COVID-19. Study overall: Collection of acute and convalescent COVID-19 samples took place in the United States, Italy and Spain.

By proportion, this clone is medium-sized. After removal of 0 bases from V and 1 base from J, the junction contained 5 bases not matched to a gene. The CDR3 length is 17 residues. Germline V lookup: CDR1 SGHVS, CDR2 FNYEAQ. Original processing notes: Amplification of reference gene primers was used by the study to estimate nucleated cell counts. Sequencing was performed with immunoSEQ multiplex PCR; in TCRdb, only in-frame clones are kept and a portion is missing. From that table come the V and J calls and clone size; the DNA was used to work out D and trimming. The table lists approximately 54,000 clones, roughly four fifths of them singletons.

This TCR was sampled from a woman aged 60 to 75 with acute or convalescent COVID-19. Sequenced sample: peripheral blood. The rearrangement joins TRBV7-6 to TRBJ1-5; 8 nucleotides match TRBD1. CDR3 region: CASSLAFGTGSNQPQHF. The CDR3 DNA reads TGTGCCAGCAGCTTAGCGTTTGGGACAGGAAGCAATCAGCCCCAGCATTTT.